This is a list of T cell receptor beta chains from one sample in a study of T cell responses to AZD1222 COVID-19 vaccine. Profiling relied on immunoSEQ multiplex PCR, and the TCRdb table lists in-frame clones only, not all of them. The table shows about 99,000 clones, with 85% to 95% occurring only once. Sequencing was performed on peripheral blood, taken on day 0 of AZD1222 vaccination. Receptor source: an adult in good health. Both conserved end residues are part of each CDR3. The D gene is left open where the match is weak. The size entry is marked missing in some rows and otherwise reads once, few, many or a size class.

TRBV5-4	.	TRBJ2-1	TRBD1	TGTGCCAGCAGCGAAGGGACAGGGGTAGGCAATGAGCAGTTCTTC	CASSEGTGVGNEQFF
TRBV5-6	.	TRBJ2-2	TRBD2	TGTGCCAGCAGCTTGGGACTAGCGGGCTCCGGGGAGCTGTTTTTT	CASSLGLAGSGELFF
TRBV9	.	TRBJ2-2	.	TGTGCCAGCAGCGTAGGAGTGGTCGGGACCGGGGAGCTGTTTTTT	CASSVGVVGTGELFF
TRBV19	.	TRBJ1-1	.	TGTGCCAGTAGTCCCTGGAACACTGAAGCTTTCTTT	CASSPWNTEAFF
TRBV6-5	.	TRBJ1-2	.	TGTGCCAGCAGTCTGATAGGCGGCTATGGCTACACCTTC	CASSLIGGYGYTF
TRBV11-2	.	TRBJ2-2	.	TGTGCCAGCAGCTTCCAGGGGAACACCGGGGAGCTGTTTTTT	CASSFQGNTGELFF
TRBV12-3/TRBV12-4	.	TRBJ1-2	.	TGTGCCAGCAGTTTACTTGGGAGGGATGGCTACACCTTC	CASSLLGRDGYTF
TRBV5-6	.	TRBJ2-1	TRBD2	TGTGCCAGCCGGACTAGCGGGGAGTACAATGAGCAGTTCTTC	CASRTSGEYNEQFF
TRBV9	.	TRBJ1-6	TRBD1	TGTGCCAGCAGCGGAGGACAGGGCAGTAATTCACCCCTCCACTTT	CASSGGQGSNSPLHF
TRBV19	.	TRBJ2-7	.	TGTGCCAGTAGTATAGGACCCCCGGACGGATCCTACGAGCAGTACTTC	CASSIGPPDGSYEQYF
TRBV19	.	TRBJ1-4	TRBD1	TGTGCCAGTAGTCCCTACGGACAGGGAATTGAAAAACTGTTTTTT	CASSPYGQGIEKLFF
TRBV2	.	TRBJ2-2	.	TGTGCCAGCAGGGGGGCCGGGGAGCTGTTTTTT	CASRGAGELFF
TRBV28	.	TRBJ2-1	TRBD2	TGTGCCAGCAGTTTAAGTGGGACTAGGGTCTTCGAGCAGTTCTTC	CASSLSGTRVFEQFF
TRBV27	.	TRBJ1-5	TRBD1	TGTGCCAGCAGTTTGAGGACAGGGAACTCTCTGCATTTT	CASSLRTGNSLHF
TRBV2	.	TRBJ1-2	.	TGTGCCAGCAGTGAAGGCTATGGCTACACCTTC	CASSEGYGYTF
TRBV5-6	.	TRBJ2-1	TRBD2	TGTGCCAGCAGCGCGGGACTAGCGGCCTATTACAATGAGCAGTTCTTC	CASSAGLAAYYNEQFF
TRBV24-1	.	TRBJ2-2	.	TGTGCCACCAGTGACCCCGCAGGCCCGAACACCGGGGAGCTGTTTTTT	CATSDPAGPNTGELFF
TRBV5-6	.	TRBJ1-3	.	TGTGCCAGCAGCTTGGTATGGGGGACGGCTGGAAACACCATATATTTT	CASSLVWGTAGNTIYF
TRBV2	.	TRBJ2-6	TRBD1	TGTGCCAGCAGCGACAGGGGGCGATTTCGATCTGGGGCCAACGTCCTGACTTTC	CASSDRGRFRSGANVLTF
TRBV7-9	.	TRBJ1-2	.	TGTGCCAGCAGCCTCCGGACAGACTATGGCTACACCTTC	CASSLRTDYGYTF
TRBV7-9	.	TRBJ2-7	.	TGTGCCAGCAGCTCCCGGACCGAGAGAGAGCAGTACTTC	CASSSRTEREQYF
TRBV27	.	TRBJ2-3	TRBD1	TGTGCCAGCAGTTTTAGGGCGGACAGGGGATTCACAGATACGCAGTATTTT	CASSFRADRGFTDTQYF
TRBV6-5	once	TRBJ1-2	TRBD1	TGTGCCAGCAGTCTATCGGACAGGGCAAACTATGGCTACACCTTC	CASSLSDRANYGYTF
TRBV27	.	TRBJ1-2	.	TGTGCCAGCAGTTTAGGGTCCTCACCCGGCTATGGCTACACCTTC	CASSLGSSPGYGYTF
TRBV14	.	TRBJ2-1	.	TGTGCCAGCAGTCTCTACAATGAGCAGTTCTTC	CASSLYNEQFF
TRBV10-1	.	TRBJ1-5	TRBD1	TGCGCCAGCAGAGAACGGACAGGGGAAAATCAGCCCCAGCATTTT	CASRERTGENQPQHF
TRBV19	.	TRBJ1-1	.	TGTGCCAGTAGTATGACGGGAGGGGCTGAAGCTTTCTTT	CASSMTGGAEAFF
TRBV19	.	TRBJ1-2	.	TGTGCCAGTAGTGGGCAGCATGGGGGTGGCTACACCTTC	CASSGQHGGGYTF
TRBV10-3	.	TRBJ2-5	.	TGTGCCATCAGTGACGGGGAGACCCAGTACTTC	CAISDGETQYF
TRBV2	.	TRBJ1-5	.	TGTGCCAGCAGTGAGCGTTCAGGGGGCAATCAGCCCCAGCATTTT	CASSERSGGNQPQHF